These T cell receptor beta chains were read from a single sample in a study of CD8 T cells in Susac syndrome. TCRdb reprocessed the immunoSEQ multiplex PCR reads with MiXCR, giving one entry per CDR3 protein. Among about 240,000 distinct CDR3 sequences listed, almost 97% were seen once. Sequencing input: CD4+ T cells from PBMCs. These receptor sequences come from a human donor with Susac syndrome. Each CDR3 is given with its conserved first and last residue. Fields, in order: D gene, V gene, CDR3 length, clone size, J gene, CDR3 protein, CDR3 DNA. D genes are given only for firm matches. Clone size is not always given. Where it is, it says once, few, many or a class for expanded clones.

.,TRBV3-1,13,once,TRBJ2-5,CASSHMGQETQYF,TGTGCCAGCAGCCATATGGGCCAAGAGACCCAGTACTTC
.,TRBV20-1,14,.,TRBJ2-1,CSARIAGSYNEQFF,TGCAGTGCTAGGATAGCAGGCTCCTACAATGAGCAGTTCTTC
TRBD1,TRBV29-1,17,.,TRBJ2-2,CSVRYRTGKTNTGELFF,TGCAGCGTTCGCTACCGGACAGGCAAAACGAACACCGGGGAGCTGTTTTTT
TRBD2,TRBV4-2,14,.,TRBJ2-7,CASSPAGGAYEQYF,TGTGCCAGCAGCCCAGCGGGGGGAGCCTACGAGCAGTACTTC
.,TRBV18,14,few,TRBJ2-6,CASSPLSGANVLTF,TGTGCCAGCTCACCACTAAGTGGGGCCAACGTCCTGACTTTC
TRBD2,TRBV14,16,.,TRBJ2-1,CASSQILFRREDEQFF,TGTGCCAGCAGCCAGATATTGTTTCGGCGGGAGGATGAGCAGTTCTTC
.,TRBV5-1,14,.,TRBJ2-7,CASSLDVSSYEQYF,TGCGCCAGCAGCTTGGATGTTAGCTCCTACGAGCAGTACTTC
TRBD2,TRBV30,14,.,TRBJ2-7,CAWASGSSSYEQYF,TGTGCCTGGGCTAGCGGGTCAAGCTCCTACGAGCAGTACTTC
TRBD1,TRBV12-3/TRBV12-4,13,.,TRBJ2-3,CASTKGTGDTQYF,TGTGCCAGCACCAAGGGGACAGGAGATACGCAGTATTTT
.,TRBV27,14,.,TRBJ2-7,CASSPLGRSYEQYF,TGTGCCAGCAGTCCACTAGGTCGGTCCTACGAGCAGTACTTC
TRBD2,TRBV25-1,13,.,TRBJ2-7,CASRGDLGYEQYF,TGTGCCAGCCGGGGGGATTTGGGCTACGAGCAGTACTTC
.,TRBV20-1,14,.,TRBJ2-7,CSAPNGERPYEQYF,TGCAGTGCCCCAAATGGGGAGAGGCCGTACGAGCAGTACTTC
.,TRBV5-1,12,.,TRBJ2-2,CASSRDTGELFF,TGCGCCAGCAGCCGGGACACCGGGGAGCTGTTTTTT
.,TRBV5-1,12,few,TRBJ2-3,CASSISTDTQYF,TGTGCCAGCAGTATTAGCACAGATACGCAGTATTTT
TRBD1,TRBV3-1,16,.,TRBJ2-1,CASSQARGKGSNEQFF,TGTGCCAGCAGCCAAGCCAGGGGGAAAGGTTCAAATGAGCAGTTCTTC
TRBD2,TRBV5-1,19,.,TRBJ2-4,CASSLEVLAGVGAKNIQYF,TGCGCCAGCAGCTTGGAAGTCCTAGCGGGAGTTGGTGCCAAAAACATTCAGTACTTC
.,TRBV20-1,12,few,TRBJ1-1,CSAREGNTEAFF,TGCAGTGCTAGGGAAGGGAACACTGAAGCTTTCTTT
TRBD1,TRBV11-1,13,once,TRBJ2-5,CASSFRGQGTQYF,TGTGCCAGCAGCTTTAGGGGACAGGGTACCCAGTACTTC
.,TRBV2,12,.,TRBJ2-1,CASNLPPNEQFF,TGTGCCAGCAACCTTCCTCCCAATGAGCAGTTCTTC
TRBD2,TRBV9,15,.,TRBJ2-7,CASSVSSGSSYEQYF,TGTGCCAGCAGCGTGTCTAGCGGAAGCTCCTACGAGCAGTACTTC
TRBD2,TRBV5-5,15,.,TRBJ2-1,CASSFGTSGINEQFF,TGTGCCAGCAGCTTCGGGACTAGCGGGATTAATGAGCAGTTCTTC
.,TRBV30,14,.,TRBJ2-7,CAWRGRGGTYEQYF,TGTGCCTGGAGGGGGCGTGGCGGAACCTACGAGCAGTACTTC
.,TRBV9,13,.,TRBJ1-4,CASSVAEAEKLFF,TGTGCCAGCAGCGTAGCGGAAGCTGAAAAACTGTTTTTT
.,TRBV7-2,14,.,TRBJ2-5,CASSLFSGQETQYF,TGTGCCAGCAGCTTATTCAGTGGACAAGAGACCCAGTACTTC
TRBD2,TRBV12-5,18,.,TRBJ2-5,CASGLTNKSGDRQETQYF,TGTGCTAGTGGTTTGACCAATAAGAGCGGGGACCGCCAAGAGACCCAGTACTTC
.,TRBV29-1,13,.,TRBJ1-2,CSVDRQTNYGYTF,TGCAGCGTTGATCGACAGACCAACTATGGCTACACCTTC
TRBD2,TRBV20-1,15,.,TRBJ2-7,CSAKESTSGNYEQYF,TGCAGTGCCAAGGAATCCACTAGCGGGAACTACGAGCAGTACTTC
.,TRBV7-2,15,.,TRBJ2-1,CASSPRRTVYNEQFF,TGTGCCAGCAGCCCAAGAAGGACCGTCTACAATGAGCAGTTCTTC
TRBD1,TRBV24-1,17,.,TRBJ2-3,CATSDWGQGWGTDTQYF,TGTGCCACCAGTGATTGGGGACAGGGTTGGGGCACAGATACGCAGTATTTT
.,TRBV11-2,15,.,TRBJ2-1,CASSFRPSSYNEQFF,TGTGCCAGCAGCTTCAGGCCGAGCTCCTACAATGAGCAGTTCTTC
.,TRBV25-1,15,.,TRBJ2-7,CASSESGQGGYEQYF,TGTGCCAGCAGTGAATCTGGTCAGGGTGGCTACGAGCAGTACTTC
.,TRBV12-3/TRBV12-4,12,once,TRBJ2-5,CASRRQGGTQYF,TGTGCCAGCAGAAGACAGGGAGGGACCCAGTACTTC
TRBD2,TRBV27,18,.,TRBJ2-6,CASSFMRGDLSGANVLTF,TGTGCCAGCAGTTTTATGCGGGGGGACCTTTCTGGGGCCAACGTCCTGACTTTC
.,TRBV12-3/TRBV12-4,14,.,TRBJ2-2,CASSLSRTTGELFF,TGTGCCAGCAGTCTCTCCCGCACCACCGGGGAGCTGTTTTTT
TRBD1,TRBV3-1,16,.,TRBJ2-2,CASSQEAGTGPGELFF,TGTGCCAGCAGCCAAGAGGCCGGGACAGGGCCCGGGGAGCTGTTTTTT
.,TRBV20-1,13,.,TRBJ2-5,CSARAPDRETQYF,TGCAGTGCTAGAGCTCCGGACAGAGAGACCCAGTACTTC
.,TRBV6-2/TRBV6-3,13,.,TRBJ1-1,CASSRPRATEAFF,TGTGCCAGCAGCCGGCCTCGGGCTACTGAAGCTTTCTTT
TRBD1,TRBV20-1,18,.,TRBJ2-3,CSARDPSKTGGGTDTQYF,TGCAGTGCTAGAGACCCCTCCAAGACAGGGGGCGGCACAGATACGCAGTATTTT
.,TRBV7-9,15,.,TRBJ1-2,CASSCNRETSYGYTF,TGTGCCAGCAGCTGCAACCGGGAGACTTCCTATGGCTACACCTTC
TRBD1,TRBV30,14,.,TRBJ2-7,CAWSKGQGADEQYF,TGTGCCTGGAGTAAAGGACAGGGGGCTGACGAGCAGTACTTC
TRBD2,TRBV29-1,13,.,TRBJ2-7,CSVGGREGYEQYF,TGCAGCGTTGGTGGGAGGGAAGGCTACGAGCAGTACTTC
TRBD2,TRBV5-4,14,.,TRBJ2-3,CASSFRGGPDTQYF,TGTGCCAGCAGCTTCCGGGGGGGTCCAGATACGCAGTATTTT
.,TRBV12-3/TRBV12-4,14,.,TRBJ1-4,CASSFSGVGEKLFF,TGTGCCAGCAGTTTTTCAGGGGTGGGTGAAAAACTGTTTTTT
.,TRBV20-1,11,.,TRBJ2-3,CSARLADTQYF,TGCAGTGCTAGATTGGCAGATACGCAGTATTTT
.,TRBV27,15,once,TRBJ1-3,CASSLRPGFRNTIYF,TGTGCCAGCAGTTTACGTCCAGGGTTTCGAAACACCATATATTTT